A single sample gave rise to the 19 T cell receptor beta chains below, sequenced in a study of T cell repertoires in cytomegalovirus infection. TCRdb recomputed calls from the reads with MiXCR, one row per CDR3 protein. Among about half a million distinct CDR3 sequences, roughly a third were seen once, and the ten largest hold 17%. Their target antigens are unknown. Sequences were derived from cultured PBMCs, sampled from culture after CMV antigen stimulation. The receptors shown here come from a human donor in good health (CMV status not recorded). Some clones in this sample may be carry-over from other donors' samples.

This clonotype appeared a few times. The J gene is TRBJ2-1, the V gene TRBV6-2 or TRBV6-3; 11 bases are a match to TRBD2. Germline values: CDR1 MNHEY, CDR2 SVGEGT. V gave up 6 bases and J gave up 5 bases; unmatched junction bases: 12. The CDR3 covers 17 residues. DNA for the CDR3: TGTGCCAGCAGACCAGATAGCGGGAGGGCCGGGGACAATGAGCAGTTCTTC. It yields the protein CASRPDSGRAGDNEQFF.

V is TRBV7-8 and J is TRBJ2-5; a possible D gene is TRBD1 (6 bases). The V end lost 9 bases, the J end lost 5 bases, and 19 bases lay between the germline ends. CDR1 is SGHVS and CDR2 is FQNEAQ in the germline V gene. The CDR3 extends over 14 amino acids. CDR3 region: CASTPQGRLETQYF. CDR3 DNA sequence: TGTGCCAGTACACCTCAGGGGCGCTTGGAGACCCAGTACTTC.

In this sample, this clonotype turned up a few times. This chain uses TRBV12-3 or TRBV12-4 with TRBJ1-3; D is unresolved. Deletions cut 1 base from V and 0 bases from J, with 10 bases between. The CDR3 has 16 amino acids. The CDR3 sequence: CASSLDSGLSGNTIYF. For the CDR3, the DNA is TGTGCCAGCAGTTTAGACAGCGGCCTCTCTGGAAACACCATATATTTT.

There are many counts of this clonotype. The chain employs TRBV18 and TRBJ2-3, with 12 bases aligning to TRBD2. The CDR3 totals 15 residues. The ends lost 2 bases at V and 5 bases at J; junction bases unmatched: 2. Germline V gives CDR1 KGHSH, CDR2 LQKENI. The CDR3 reads CASSPVGLAGDTQYF. Written as DNA, the CDR3 is TGTGCCAGCTCACCAGTGGGACTAGCGGGAGATACGCAGTATTTT.

For this clonotype: This may stem from a read error, because a much larger clone lies one nucleotide away. The chain couples TRBV19 to TRBJ1-2; D call uncertain. From germline, CDR1 is LNHDA and CDR2 SQIVND (reference sequence). V lost 5 bases, J lost 8 bases, and 18 bases lay in between. This CDR3 has 14 residues. This chain's CDR3 is CASSLESPSGGYTF. The CDR3 nucleotides read TGTGCCAGTAGTCTTGAGTCCCCGTCGGGAGGCTACACCTTC.

This clonotype was seen ten or more times. J is TRBJ1-2 and V is TRBV7-2; the D gene is possibly TRBD1 (6 bases). The V gene's germline CDR1 is SGHTA and CDR2 FQGNSA. V was cut by 5 bases and J by 4 bases, with 20 bases left in between. The CDR3 covers 16 residues. The CDR3 DNA reads as TGTGCCAGCAGCCTAGACCTTTGGGGGCGAGGCTATGGCTACACCTTC. This encodes CASSLDLWGRGYGYTF.

The chain uses TRBV24-1 and TRBJ2-2; 7 nucleotides align to TRBD2. This CDR3 is built from 14 residues. V lost 5 bases and J lost 5; bases outside the gene matches: 4. In germline, CDR1 is KGHDR, CDR2 SFDVKD. The CDR3 loop reads CATSVQAGTGELFF. The CDR3 DNA reads as TGTGCCACCAGTGTTCAAGCGGGAACCGGGGAGCTGTTTTTT.

This sequence joins TRBV4-3 and TRBJ2-3; TRBD1 matches at 7 bases. The CDR3 sequence is 17 residues long. J lost 2 bases, V lost 0 bases, and 8 bases had no gene match. Germline CDR1 LGHNA, CDR2 YSLEER. The CDR3 DNA reads TGCGCCAGCAGCCAAGAAGTTCTACAGGGGTACACAGATACGCAGTATTTT. This encodes CASSQEVLQGYTDTQYF.

The J gene is TRBJ1-1, the V gene TRBV9; perhaps TRBD1 as D (5 bases). The V and J ends lost 0 bases and 0 bases respectively, with 6 bases between them. CDR1 and CDR2 from the germline V gene are SGDLS and YYNGEE. The CDR3 totals 14 residues. CDR3 nucleotide sequence: TGTGCCAGCAGCGTAGAAGGGGTGAACACTGAAGCTTTCTTT. Amino acids: CASSVEGVNTEAFF.

The gene calls are TRBV27 and TRBJ2-3; D ambiguous. There are 13 residues in the CDR3. Trimming took 6 bases from V and 1 from J, leaving 8 bases between them. The germline V gene has CDR1 MNHEY and CDR2 SMNVEV (reference sequence). The CDR3 nucleotides are TGTGCCAGCAGGGTCTCGGGCACAGATACGCAGTATTTT. Protein product: CASRVSGTDTQYF.

The rearrangement uses TRBV6-6 and TRBJ2-7; D is unclear. This CDR3 is built from 11 residues. The V gene lost 7 bases and the J gene lost 3 bases, with 7 bases spanning the gap. The V gene's germline CDR1 is MNHNY and CDR2 SVGAGI (reference sequence). Here the CDR3 DNA reads TGTGCCAGCACCGCCTACTACGAGCAGTACGTC. Its translation: CASTAYYEQYV.

The chain recombines TRBV29-1 with TRBJ1-3; the match to TRBD1 covers 7 bases. CDR3 length: 12 residues. Germline loops: CDR1 SQVTM, CDR2 ANQGSEA. V trimming: 5 bases; J trimming: 4 bases; junction bases outside the gene matches: 2. CDR3 DNA: TGCAGCGTTCAGACAGGGGGAAACACCATATATTTT. This encodes CSVQTGGNTIYF.

This clonotype was found a few times. The genes are TRBV12-3 or TRBV12-4 and TRBJ2-6; 11 nucleotides agree with TRBD1. V dropped 5 bases and J dropped 1; count of bases not matched to a gene: 7. This CDR3 spans 18 amino acids. The CDR3 sequence: CASSPYRDRGSGANVLTF. CDR3 sequence (DNA): TGTGCCAGCAGTCCGTACCGGGACAGGGGGTCTGGGGCCAACGTCCTGACTTTC.

This chain uses TRBV4-3 with TRBJ2-1, with D unclear. Trimming pared 2 bases from V and 11 bases from J, leaving 16 bases between. This CDR3 is 14 amino acids long. CDR1 LGHNA and CDR2 YSLEER come from the germline V gene. The CDR3 DNA reads TGCGCCAGCAGCCAAAATTCCCCAGCTCATCAGCAGTTCTTC. Translation gives CASSQNSPAHQQFF.

With respect to this clonotype: A junction boundary mismatches the germline segment, possibly from a read error. The chain joins TRBV28 to TRBJ2-7, with 10 bases that match TRBD2. This CDR3 has 15 amino acids. Germline CDR1 and CDR2: MDHEN and SYDVKM. The CDR3 here is CASSSSGRLAGGAVF. For the CDR3, the DNA is TGTGCCAGCAGTTCCTCAGGGAGGTTAGCGGGAGGTGCGGTCTTC.

In its sample, this clonotype was seen many times. V gene TRBV7-2 combines with J gene TRBJ1-5, with 8 bases fitting TRBD1. The J segment lost 0 bases and the V segment lost 7 bases, leaving 14 bases of the junction unmatched. From germline, CDR1 is SGHTA and CDR2 FQGNSA. This CDR3 is built from 18 residues. The CDR3 nucleotides read TGTGCCAGCACCCACAGAGGACAGGGCCCTTATAGCAATCAGCCCCAGCATTTT. Protein: CASTHRGQGPYSNQPQHF.

This clonotype was picked up many times. This chain connects TRBV4-1 to TRBJ1-5, with D unresolved. Germline CDR1 MGHRA, CDR2 YSYEKL. The V end was cut by 2 bases, the J end by 5 bases, with 7 bases between. CDR3 length: 13 residues. The CDR3 sequence is CASSQFGYQPQHF. CDR3 DNA sequence: TGCGCCAGCAGCCAATTCGGCTATCAGCCCCAGCATTTT.

This chain links TRBV7-2 with TRBJ2-7; 11 bases agree with TRBD2. The V gene's germline CDR1 is SGHTA and CDR2 FQGNSA. CDR3 length: 15 amino acids. Trimming removed 5 bases from V and 0 bases from J; junction bases left unmatched: 3. The CDR3 sequence: CASSRGLADSYEQYV. Here the CDR3 DNA reads TGTGCCAGCAGCAGGGGACTAGCGGACTCCTACGAGCAGTACGTC.

The rearrangement joins TRBV27 to TRBJ2-1, with TRBD2 matching over 8 bases. With V trimmed by 6 bases and J by 2 bases, 9 bases remained unmatched. The CDR3 spans 16 residues. Germline-derived CDR1 and CDR2 are MNHEY and SMNVEV (reference sequence). The CDR3 nucleotides are TGTGCCAGCAGGGAGCTGCGGGGGGTGCCCTACAATGAGCAGTTCTTC. Protein: CASRELRGVPYNEQFF.